This TCR beta chain was captured by sequencing in a study of blood T cell repertoires in COVID-19. The method was immunoSEQ multiplex PCR; TCRdb's version includes in-frame clones alone and lacks a portion of them. The sample includes 330,000 or so clones, 75% to 90% of them seen just once. CDR1 and CDR2 from the germline V gene are LGHDT and YNNKEL (reference sequence). V lost 4 bases and J lost 5; bases outside the gene matches: 12. The CDR3 covers 16 residues. This sequence originates from a young man who had recovered from COVID-19. V and J are TRBV3-1 (or the pseudogene TRBV3-2) and TRBJ1-2; TRBD1 matches 8 bases. The sample consisted of PBMCs or T cells enriched from blood (not recorded which). CDR3 residues: CASSPSGQGGIYGYTF. DNA of the CDR3: TGTGCCAGCAGCCCCTCAGGACAGGGAGGGATTTATGGCTACACCTTC.